The text below deals with one TCR beta chain. The sample comes from a study of T cell responses to AZD1222 COVID-19 vaccine. The protocol was immunoSEQ multiplex PCR, while the TCRdb copy is restricted to in-frame clones and leaves out a portion. The sample holds tens of thousands of clones, 70% to 90% seen once. The germline V gene has CDR1 SGHDT and CDR2 YYEEEE. The V and J ends lost 4 bases and 4 bases, in that order; junction bases with no gene match: 13. This CDR3 region has 17 residues. The chain joins TRBV5-6 to TRBJ2-2, with 7 bases aligning to TRBD2. The sequence was collected from an adult who received the AZD1222 COVID-19 vaccine. The material sequenced was peripheral blood, taken 28 days after the second AZD1222 dose. CDR3 bases: TGTGCCAGCAGCCCCTGGGGGGGAGGTTTAAGCACCGGGGAGCTGTTTTTT. It yields the protein CASSPWGGGLSTGELFF. The variable domain in full, completed from reference TRBV5-6 and TRBJ2-2, reads DAGVTQSPTHLIKTRGQQVTLRCSPKSGHDTVSWYQQALGQGPQFIFQYYEEEERQRGNFPDRFSGHQFPNYSSELNVNALLLGDSALYLCASSPWGGGLSTGELFFGEGSRLTVL.